Listed here are 6 T cell receptor beta chains from one sample, sequenced in a study of shared clonotypes between healthy human individuals. Assay used: immunoSEQ multiplex PCR; TCRdb lists only in-frame clones, some missing. The sample includes some 2,100,000 clones, more than 85% of them seen just once. The naive CD8 subset, CD45RO-negative cells positively selected for CCR7, excluded terminally differentiated effector memory CD45RA+ cells. Material for sequencing was naive CD8+ T cells from PBMCs. These receptors were collected from a man younger than 35 in good health. Some clones in this sample may be carry-over from other donors' samples.

This chain connects TRBV7-9 to TRBJ2-5, with TRBD2 identical over 10 bases. The germline gives CDR1 SEHNR, CDR2 FQNEAQ (reference sequence). The ends lost 6 bases at V and 7 bases at J; junction bases unmatched: 14. This CDR3 is 16 amino acids long. CDR3 sequence reads: CASRGDGAGGFGTQYF. Written as DNA, the CDR3 is TGTGCCAGCAGAGGTGATGGAGCGGGAGGGTTTGGGACCCAGTACTTC.

The chain combines TRBV13 with TRBJ2-1; a weak D match, TRBD2 (6 bases). Trimming took off 5 bases at V and 1 base at J, with 12 bases between the two ends. The CDR3 is made up of 15 amino acids. Germline values: CDR1 PRHDT, CDR2 FYEKMQ (reference sequence). In DNA form, the CDR3 reads TGTGCCAGCAGCGCCGGGACTCTATCCTACAATGAGCAGTTCTTC. It encodes CASSAGTLSYNEQFF.

The DNA of the CDR3 is TGTGCCAGCAGGCCAACAGGGGATTCCAAAAACATTCAGTACTTC. This codes for CASRPTGDSKNIQYF. V gene TRBV28 combines with J gene TRBJ2-4, with TRBD1 identical over 7 bases. Germline-derived CDR1 and CDR2 are MDHEN and SYDVKM. The V gene end was trimmed by 6 bases and the J gene end by 2 bases; junction bases not matched to a gene: 7. The CDR3 runs 15 residues.

The chain joins TRBV28 to TRBJ2-5; 7 positions match TRBD2. The CDR3 is made up of 14 amino acids. V trimming: 7 bases; J trimming: 5 bases; junction bases outside the gene matches: 10. Germline CDR1 reads MDHEN; CDR2 reads SYDVKM. The CDR3 sequence: CASKVAGEVETQYF. For the CDR3, the DNA is TGTGCCAGCAAAGTCGCGGGAGAGGTGGAGACCCAGTACTTC.

V gene TRBV4-2 combines with J gene TRBJ2-7, with 9 bases matching TRBD2. The CDR3 runs 15 residues. From germline, CDR1 is LGHNA and CDR2 YNFKEQ. Trimming cost V 1 base and J 7 bases; bases outside gene matches: 8. The CDR3 region is CASSQGRREGQEQYF. CDR3 DNA sequence: TGTGCCAGCAGCCAAGGACGGCGGGAGGGCCAAGAGCAGTACTTC.

This clone was counted a single time. The V gene is TRBV5-1, the J gene TRBJ2-3; 8 nucleotides match TRBD1. CDR1 is SGHRS and CDR2 is YFSETQ in the germline V gene. The length of the CDR3 is 18 residues. V trimming: 5 bases; J trimming: 0 bases; junction bases outside the gene matches: 14. CDR3 sequence: CASRLWTGTSPSTDTQYF. Here the CDR3 DNA reads TGCGCCAGCAGATTATGGACAGGGACATCCCCTAGCACAGATACGCAGTATTTT. The whole variable domain, remainder taken from reference TRBV5-1 and TRBJ2-3, is KAGVTQTPRYLIKTRGQQVTLSCSPISGHRSVSWYQQTPGQGLQFLFEYFSETQRNKGNFPGRFSGRQFSNSRSEMNVSTLELGDSALYLCASRLWTGTSPSTDTQYFGPGTRLTVL.